The clone carrying this T cell receptor beta chain occurred a few times. The data are from a study of CD8+CD57+ T cells in acquired aplastic anemia. CDR3 and TCR beta VDJ profiling relied on genomic DNA as the template. TCRdb reprocessed the reads via MiXCR and lists one record per CDR3 protein. The table includes over 150,000 distinct CDR3 sequences, over 70% detected once. Sequencing involved patients with CD8+CD57+ cell expansion previously shown by flow cytometry. No patient had been given any therapy when blood was sampled. Germline V CDR1 and CDR2: DFQATT, SNEGSKA (reference sequence). The germline V and J ends were trimmed by 2 bases and 5 bases, with 16 bases remaining between them. The CDR3 runs to 15 residues.

This sequence originates from a human donor with aplastic anemia. The sequenced sample was sorted CD4+, CD8+, or CD8+CD57+ T cells (not recorded which) from PBMCs. The chain joins TRBV20-1 to TRBJ2-1; D is possibly TRBD1 (6 bases). CDR3 in amino acids: CSARLIPTGNNEQFF. CDR3 coding DNA: TGCAGTGCTAGACTCATCCCAACAGGGAACAATGAGCAGTTCTTC.